Below, 19 T cell receptor beta chains from the same sample are listed, as sequenced in a study of human T cells and chemical hapten exposure. Specified time point: patch test 2, 6 weeks after DPC sensitization. Treatment: therapeutic diphenylcyclopropenone sensitization with weekly scalp DPC. Using its own MiXCR run on the RACE reads, TCRdb lists one record per CDR3 protein. The sample has 120,000 to 150,000 distinct CDR3 sequences, approximately 12% seen once; the top ten hold 1.3% to 1.5%. Sample: whole blood, taken in connection with sensitization to the hapten diphenylcyclopropenone (DPC). The receptor source for this set is a woman aged 45 to 65 with alopecia areata. Some clones in this sample may be carry-over from other donors' samples.

The rearrangement links TRBV7-2 to TRBJ2-7; 7 bases line up with TRBD1. Germline values: CDR1 SGHTA, CDR2 FQGNSA. The ends lost 5 bases at V and 2 bases at J; junction bases unmatched: 6. The CDR3 length is 14 residues. CDR3 region: CASSPGQPPYEQYF. The CDR3 bases are TGTGCCAGCAGCCCGGGACAGCCCCCCTACGAGCAGTACTTC.

This clonotype was seen more than once but under ten times. The chain employs TRBV9 and TRBJ1-1, with D possibly matching TRBD1 (6 bases). This CDR3 has 14 amino acids. V was trimmed by 4 bases and J by 1 base, leaving 11 bases between them. Germline loops: CDR1 SGDLS, CDR2 YYNGEE. CDR3 bases: TGTGCCAGCAGCTACAGGGCATCGAACACTGAAGCTTTCTTT. It yields the protein CASSYRASNTEAFF.

This clonotype occurred many times. J is TRBJ1-1 and V is TRBV7-2; D might be TRBD1 (5 bases). V was pared by 8 bases and J by 2 bases, with 12 bases between. In germline, CDR1 is SGHTA, CDR2 FQGNSA. CDR3 length equals 13 residues. CDR3 sequence (DNA): TGTGCCAGCGCTATCGACAGTAACACTGAAGCTTTCTTT. This encodes CASAIDSNTEAFF.

This clonotype was counted ten times or more. The rearrangement joins TRBV10-3 to TRBJ2-1; 8 nucleotides agree with TRBD1. The CDR3 contains 17 residues. V trimming: 6 bases; J trimming: 0 bases; junction bases outside the gene matches: 10. Germline CDR1 is ENHRY and CDR2 is SYGVKD. The CDR3, as DNA: TGTGCCATCAGCGCCTCGCAGGGGGCTAGCTCCTACAATGAGCAGTTCTTC. Translation: CAISASQGASSYNEQFF.

The chain links TRBV19 to TRBJ1-5; D is possibly TRBD1 (6 bases). Germline V gene lookup returns CDR1 LNHDA and CDR2 SQIVND (reference sequence). The V end was cut by 1 base, the J end by 3 bases, with 10 bases between. The CDR3 contains 15 residues. The CDR3 DNA is TGTGCCAGTAGTATAGCTGGGGGGCCCAATCAGCCCCAGCATTTT. This encodes CASSIAGGPNQPQHF.

In its sample, this clonotype was seen a few times. V gene TRBV7-3 combines with J gene TRBJ1-5, with D possibly being TRBD1 (5 bases). This CDR3 has 13 residues. The germline V and J ends were trimmed by 0 bases and 9 bases, with 9 bases remaining between them. CDR1 and CDR2 (germline): SGHTA, FQGTGA. CDR3 residues: CASSLTAGGPQHF. The DNA for the CDR3 is TGTGCCAGCAGCTTAACGGCCGGGGGGCCCCAGCATTTT. The whole variable domain, filled in from reference TRBV7-3 and TRBJ1-5, reads GAGVSQTPSNKVTEKGKYVELRCDPISGHTALYWYRQSLGQGPEFLIYFQGTGAADDSGLPNDRFFAVRPEGSVSTLKIQRTERGDSAVYLCASSLTAGGPQHFGDGTRLSIL.

Worth noting for this clonotype: This may come from a read error, since a much larger clone is one base off. The J gene is TRBJ2-1, the V gene TRBV29-1; TRBD1 aligns across 7 bases. Germline CDR1 SQVTM, CDR2 ANQGSEA. With 2 bases clipped from V and 7 bases from J, the junction kept 5 bases outside the gene matches. This CDR3 has 13 amino acids. CDR3 sequence (DNA): TGCAGCGTTGAAAGGCGACAGGGTAATGAGCAGTTCTTC. Its translation: CSVERRQGNEQFF.

Ten or more counts support this clonotype. The chain has TRBV9 and TRBJ1-3; possibly TRBD1 for D (6 bases). The CDR3 totals 16 residues. Trimming shortened V by 1 base and J by 0 bases, and 11 bases separated the two germline ends. Germline lookup yields CDR1 SGDLS and CDR2 YYNGEE. This CDR3 is CASSVSGTTSGNTIYF. Written as DNA, the CDR3 is TGTGCCAGCAGCGTATCAGGGACAACCTCTGGAAACACCATATATTTT.

The chain recombines TRBV4-2 with TRBJ2-3; 8 nucleotides agree with TRBD1. The germline V gene encodes CDR1 LGHNA and CDR2 YNFKEQ. Unmatched junction bases numbered 5, after V lost 2 bases and J lost 4 bases. The CDR3 extends over 15 amino acids. CDR3 region: CASSQPGGQADTQYF. The CDR3 nucleotides read TGTGCCAGCAGCCAACCAGGGGGACAGGCAGATACGCAGTATTTT.

This clonotype was detected many times. This sequence joins TRBV7-9 and TRBJ1-1; D might be TRBD1 (6 bases). Per the germline V gene, CDR1 is SEHNR and CDR2 is FQNEAQ (reference sequence). Trimming took 5 bases from V and 2 from J, leaving 15 bases between them. The CDR3 runs to 15 residues. The DNA of the CDR3 is TGTGCCAGCAGCCCTTCGACAGGCCCAAACACTGAAGCTTTCTTT. Translation: CASSPSTGPNTEAFF.

There are a few counts of this clonotype. This CDR3 reads CASSPRLAGGQRRFNEQFF. In DNA form, the CDR3 reads TGTGCCAGCAGCCCACGACTAGCGGGAGGCCAGAGGAGATTCAATGAGCAGTTCTTC. The chain has TRBV3-1 and TRBJ2-1, with 13 bases aligning to TRBD2. With V trimmed by 4 bases and J by 6 bases, 15 bases remained unmatched. CDR1 LGHDT and CDR2 YNNKEL come from the germline V gene (reference sequence). CDR3 size: 19 residues.

The rearrangement joins TRBV11-2 to TRBJ2-7, with 10 bases aligning to TRBD2. V shed 6 bases and J 3 bases; nucleotides not matched to a gene: 11. Per germline, CDR1 SGHAT and CDR2 FQNNGV. CDR3 size: 16 residues. CDR3 in amino acids: CASSGDLSGRIYEQYF. DNA of the CDR3: TGTGCCAGCAGTGGGGACCTTAGCGGGAGGATCTACGAGCAGTACTTC.

In its sample, this clonotype was seen many times. The chain carries TRBV20-1 and TRBJ2-5, with D uncertain. The CDR3 length is 17 residues. CDR1 is DFQATT, CDR2 SNEGSKA, per germline (reference sequence). The germline V and J ends were trimmed by 6 bases and 2 bases, with 25 bases remaining between them. The CDR3: CSAMPSFTALRQETQYF. In DNA form, the CDR3 reads TGCAGTGCCATGCCGTCTTTTACAGCCCTACGACAAGAGACCCAGTACTTC.

V gene TRBV5-4 combines with J gene TRBJ1-4, with a weak D call TRBD1 (5 bases). CDR1 is SGHNT, CDR2 YYREEE, per germline (reference sequence). This CDR3 is built from 14 residues. Trimming cost V 4 bases and J 14 bases, with 21 bases left between them. CDR3 residues: CASSRGEPNPRLFF. DNA of the CDR3: TGTGCCAGCAGCCGAGGGGAGCCGAACCCTCGTCTGTTTTTT.

This chain uses TRBV7-2 with TRBJ2-3, with D uncertain. Trimming shortened V by 6 bases and J by 1 base, and 5 bases separated the two germline ends. Germline V gives CDR1 SGHTA, CDR2 FQGNSA. The CDR3 covers 12 residues. Written as DNA, the CDR3 is TGTGCCAGCAGTACTCGCACAGATACGCAGTATTTT. Its translation is CASSTRTDTQYF.

This clonotype was observed a handful of times. CDR3 DNA: TGTGCCAGCAGTATACGGGGGAGCGGCTACACCTTC. This translates into CASSIRGSGYTF. This rearrangement joins TRBV27 to TRBJ1-2, with D tentatively TRBD1 (5 bases). From germline, CDR1 is MNHEY and CDR2 SMNVEV (reference sequence). The CDR3 covers 12 residues. V dropped 5 bases and J dropped 8 bases, with 12 bases sitting between them.

The chain carries TRBV14 and TRBJ2-4; D is uncertain. Germline V gives CDR1 SGHDN, CDR2 FVKESK. Trimming removed 5 bases from V and 1 base from J, with 15 bases in between. The CDR3 runs to 16 residues. The CDR3 DNA reads TGTGCCAGCAGCATATCGGGCGCCGGGGCCAAAAACATTCAGTACTTC. The encoded protein is CASSISGAGAKNIQYF.

This clonotype appeared many times. This chain uses TRBV11-2 with TRBJ2-7; TRBD2 aligns across 11 bases. The CDR3 length is 16 residues. The V segment lost 1 base and the J segment 5 bases; nucleotides outside the gene matches: 7. Germline assignment: CDR1 SGHAT and CDR2 FQNNGV. CDR3 coding DNA: TGTGCCAGCAGCTTAGGCCTAGCGGGAGGCCTAAACGAGCAGTACTTC. This gives the protein CASSLGLAGGLNEQYF.

CDR3: CASFTGTSGYNEQFF. CDR3 in DNA: TGTGCCAGCTTTACCGGGACTAGCGGATACAATGAGCAGTTCTTC. The chain has TRBV6-2 or TRBV6-3 and TRBJ2-1; TRBD2 aligns across 11 bases. The CDR3 runs to 15 residues. Trimming cost V 8 bases and J 4 bases; bases outside gene matches: 7. Germline-derived CDR1 and CDR2 are MNHEY and SVGEGT.